This TCR beta chain was recorded in a study of post-analysis software for immune sequencing data. At the level of the study: Some patients lacked subtype; others had relapsing-remitting, secondary progressive or progressive-relapsing disease.

This clonotype was seen repeatedly, ten times or more. Its antigen remains unidentified. Regarding the study as a whole: Co-batched samples clustered tightly together by F measure. A handful of TRBV segments, including TRBV5-6, TRBV5-1 and TRBV20-1, were more frequent in patients than controls. Normalized Chao1 diversity was significantly lower in multiple sclerosis patients than in controls.

The TCR beta cDNA libraries contained unique molecular identifiers. Each batch of about 0.95 to 11 million T cells produced hundreds of thousands of cDNA molecules. TCRdb reanalysed the PCR reads using MiXCR and keeps one entry per CDR3 protein. This sample carries some 450,000 distinct CDR3 sequences, around 40% of them seen once, and the ten largest clones take about 12%. V lost 4 bases and J 2 bases, leaving 9 bases between the germline ends. The germline gives CDR1 SQVTM, CDR2 ANQGSEA. This CDR3 has 12 amino acids. The clonotype comes from a girl between 10 and 17 years old with multiple sclerosis. The sample taken for sequencing was blood. The chain links TRBV29-1 to TRBJ2-7; weak D call: TRBD1 (6 bases). The CDR3 is CSVARDTYEQYF. Written as DNA, the CDR3 is TGCAGCGTTGCCCGGGACACCTACGAGCAGTACTTC.